One sample yielded the 4 T cell receptor beta chains listed below, sequenced in a study of naive and memory T cell subsets. Both TRBC1 and TRBC2 were covered by a beta constant-region primer of two equimolar oligonucleotides. Ligated cDNA was amplified by four rounds of PCR with nested alpha and beta constant-region primers and SP2. TCRdb independently ran MiXCR on the UMI-ligation and nested PCR reads; one entry per CDR3 protein. The sample carries around 140,000 distinct CDR3 sequences, about 23% recorded once. Points from the study as a whole: Naive repertoires, especially CD8, held a few larger clonotypes, possibly memory cells re-expressing CD45RA.

The antigens of these receptors remain unknown. Sequenced input: naive CD4+ T cells from blood. These receptors originate from a human donor in good health.

The rearrangement links TRBV5-1 to TRBJ2-6; TRBD2 aligns across 15 bases. CDR1 is SGHRS and CDR2 is YFSETQ in the germline V gene. CDR3 size: 19 residues. V lost 4 bases to trimming and J lost 4 bases; unmatched junction nucleotides: 9. The CDR3 bases are TGCGCCAGCAGCGACGGGACTAGCGGGAGGTCTTCCGGGGCCAACGTCCTGACTTTC. This gives the protein CASSDGTSGRSSGANVLTF.

This clonotype was counted between two and nine times. The CDR3 here is CASSALAVAYEQYF. CDR3 in DNA: TGTGCCAGCAGCGCCTTGGCGGTTGCCTACGAGCAGTACTTC. The chain carries TRBV7-2 and TRBJ2-7; D call uncertain. CDR1 is SGHTA, CDR2 FQGNSA, per germline. The CDR3 is 14 residues long. V gave up 5 bases and J gave up 2 bases, with 13 bases separating them.

The V and J genes are TRBV6-2 or TRBV6-3 and TRBJ2-7, with 14 bases identical to TRBD2. Germline CDR1 and CDR2: MNHEY and SVGEGT. The CDR3 is 16 amino acids. Trimming took 2 bases from V and 7 from J; bases not matched to a gene: 7. For the CDR3, the DNA is TGTGCCAGCAGTTACCAGGGACTAGCGGGAGTCCGGGAGCAGTACTTC. Its protein is CASSYQGLAGVREQYF.

This chain uses TRBV6-6 with TRBJ1-5; D gene ambiguous. CDR3 length equals 13 residues. Trimming cost V 8 bases and J 7 bases, with 15 bases left between them. Germline lookup yields CDR1 MNHNY and CDR2 SVGAGI (reference sequence). The CDR3 protein is CASVVTRGQPQHF. The CDR3 nucleotides read TGTGCCAGCGTCGTCACCCGAGGGCAGCCCCAGCATTTT.